This T cell receptor beta chain was sequenced for a study of OX40 agonist ivuxolimab in advanced cancers. As for the study in general: Every 2 weeks, ivuxolimab was infused into the patients intravenously at between 0.01 and 10 mg/kg. Of mixed ages from about 20 to 90 and averaging about 60 years, the group was about 80% male. Partial responses were observed in three patients, of whom one had hepatocellular carcinoma and two had cutaneous melanoma. Whole-study findings and limits: CD8+ T cells were the subset that, on average, had more expanded clones than CD4+.

Repertoires were generated with immunoSEQ multiplex PCR, while TCRdb's copy carries only in-frame clones and drops some. The sample contains over 65,000 clones, 85% to 95% of which appear only once. CDR1 and CDR2 from the germline V gene are KGHSH and LQKENI. Trimming took 3 bases from V and 7 from J, leaving 13 bases between them. The CDR3 is made up of 15 amino acids. Regarding this clone: Its matching antigen is unknown.

The TCR sequence derives from an adult with an advanced solid tumor such as melanoma, head and neck, liver or kidney cancer. The sequences come from CD4+ or CD8+ T cells sorted from blood, collected in a trial of the OX40 agonist ivuxolimab. The rearrangement links TRBV18 to TRBJ1-6; D uncertain. CDR3 protein: CASSPLEGGNSPLHF. The CDR3 DNA sequence: TGTGCCAGCTCACCCTTGGAAGGCGGGAATTCACCCCTCCACTTT.